The sequence of this TCR beta chain was determined in a study of cytomegalovirus exposure and HLA in healthy donors (dated by TCRdb to about 2017). Background on the whole study: According to a later analysis, one platform produced both the 120 validation repertoires and the 720 or so repertoires of the first cohort. The study was designed to test whether signatures of past pathogen exposure could be identified by cataloging public T cell receptors. In addition to the first cohort of 650 to 800 subjects, a separate validation cohort of 120 different subjects was used. High-throughput TCR immunosequencing, statistical association of individual TCRs with disease status, and machine learning were combined to predict cytomegalovirus infection status.

The CDR3 numbers 15 residues from cysteine through phenylalanine. Only the CDR3 part of the read is kept: 45 bases, read in frame from the first base. V has 2 bases trimmed and J has 4 bases trimmed; junction bases matching no gene number 5. Reading the germline V gene gives CDR1 SGHDT and CDR2 YYEEEE. The study at large found these results: In a later analysis, TCRs clustered in the first cohort were found to also tend to co-occur in the 120 or so validation repertoires, with about 93% of cluster scores above 0. In vitro tests confirmed that a few of the cytomegalovirus-associated TCR beta chains recognize cytomegalovirus antigens. While some public TCRs were present in many individuals, most TCR sequences turned up only very rarely across donors. All 120 or so repertoires were used to score co-occurrence in the validation cohort in a later analysis, because that analysis had no HLA typing for the cohort. The classifier was reported to diagnose cytomegalovirus status with high specificity and sensitivity in both the original and validation cohorts. The study gave a list of about 170 TCR beta chains associated with cytomegalovirus. It was suggested by the authors that the approach could potentially be generalized to other disease states and immunological phenotypes.

The donors were included in the validation cohort of over a hundred subjects, a group kept apart from the roughly 670-subject first cohort. The library was prepared using the immunoSEQ multiplex PCR assay. Per the authors' processing: A statistical classification framework was developed to diagnose cytomegalovirus status using the catalog of TCR beta chain sequences. TCRdb stores this immuneACCESS table with in-frame sequences only. Part of the clones is absent; in the studies checked, under half of the shortfall reflects unresolved V genes, and no reason is known for the rest. V and J calls and clone size are those listed in that table; D and trimming were worked out from the DNA. In all, the sample holds about 120,000 clones, and approximately 87% of those were seen once. More than 1.4% of the sample rests with the top ten. This clone has more than one count but fewer than ten. What antigen it recognizes has not been identified. Base qualities are not provided; no much larger clone lies one nucleotide away.

The TCR originated in a woman in her twenties or thirties in good health and CMV-seropositive. The sequence is built from TRBV5-6 and TRBJ1-3, with 8 central nucleotides matching TRBD1. The sequenced material came from PBMCs. At the DNA level, the sequence is TGTGCCAGCAGCTTTTCGGCAGGGGGCGGAAACACCATATATTTT. Its coded protein is CASSFSAGGGNTIYF. Beyond the CDR3, the reference TRBV5-6 and TRBJ1-3 genes provide the residues; the full variable domain reads: DAGVTQSPTHLIKTRGQQVTLRCSPKSGHDTVSWYQQALGQGPQFIFQYYEEEERQRGNFPDRFSGHQFPNYSSELNVNALLLGDSALYLCASSFSAGGGNTIYFGEGSWLTVV.